The rows below give T cell receptor beta chains drawn from one sample of a study of T cell responses to AZD1222 COVID-19 vaccine. Measured with immunoSEQ multiplex PCR; TCRdb has only the in-frame clones, and not every one. This sample yields about 77,000 clones, of which roughly nine tenths are seen a single time; more than 4.5% belongs to the top ten. The sample consisted of peripheral blood, taken 28 days after the second AZD1222 dose. Receptor source: an adult who received the AZD1222 COVID-19 vaccine. Each CDR3 is given with its conserved first and last residue. The order of the fields is V gene, clone size, J gene, D gene, CDR3 DNA, CDR3 protein. The D gene is left open where the match is weak. Size is stated for part of the rows, as once, few or many counts, or as a class when the clone is expanded.

V gene: TRBV24-1; clone size: -; J gene: TRBJ2-1; D gene: TRBD2; CDR3 DNA: TGTGCCACCAGTGCCGTCGGGAGGGCCGGGAATGAGCAGTTCTTC; CDR3 protein: CATSAVGRAGNEQFF
V gene: TRBV7-9; clone size: -; J gene: TRBJ1-2; D gene: TRBD1; CDR3 DNA: TGTGCCAGCAGCTTAGATGAGGTCAGGGGGCCGGATGGCTACACCTTC; CDR3 protein: CASSLDEVRGPDGYTF
V gene: TRBV7-8; clone size: -; J gene: TRBJ1-1; D gene: TRBD1; CDR3 DNA: TGTGCCAGCAGCTTAGTGCTAAACAGGGGCACTGAAGCTTTCTTT; CDR3 protein: CASSLVLNRGTEAFF
V gene: TRBV2; clone size: -; J gene: TRBJ1-2; D gene: -; CDR3 DNA: TGTGCCAGCAGAGCAGGGGCGAACTATGGCTACACCTTC; CDR3 protein: CASRAGANYGYTF
V gene: TRBV9; clone size: -; J gene: TRBJ2-5; D gene: -; CDR3 DNA: TGTGCCAGCACCTCCCCAGGGCCAAACCAAGAGACCCAGTACTTC; CDR3 protein: CASTSPGPNQETQYF
V gene: TRBV15; clone size: -; J gene: TRBJ1-1; D gene: -; CDR3 DNA: TGTGCCACCAGCAGAGAAGGAGGGGCAAACACTGAAGCTTTCTTT; CDR3 protein: CATSREGGANTEAFF
V gene: TRBV5-8; clone size: -; J gene: TRBJ1-6; D gene: -; CDR3 DNA: TGTGCCAGCAGTGTAGACCCCCGTTCACCCCTCCACTTT; CDR3 protein: CASSVDPRSPLHF
V gene: TRBV4-1; clone size: once; J gene: TRBJ2-5; D gene: TRBD1; CDR3 DNA: TGCGCCAGCAGCCCTCGACAGGGGGGAGAGACCCAGTACTTC; CDR3 protein: CASSPRQGGETQYF
V gene: TRBV3-1/TRBV3-2; clone size: -; J gene: TRBJ1-3; D gene: -; CDR3 DNA: TGTGCCAGCAGCCAGGGACGGACGGGCGGAAACACCATATATTTT; CDR3 protein: CASSQGRTGGNTIYF
V gene: TRBV19; clone size: -; J gene: TRBJ2-1; D gene: -; CDR3 DNA: TGTGCCAGTAGTATTGGTCGAGGGATCTCCTACAATGAGCAGTTCTTC; CDR3 protein: CASSIGRGISYNEQFF
V gene: TRBV6-4; clone size: -; J gene: TRBJ2-5; D gene: -; CDR3 DNA: TGTGCCAGCAGCCAAAACCACCTTGAGACCCAGTACTTC; CDR3 protein: CASSQNHLETQYF
V gene: TRBV4-1; clone size: -; J gene: TRBJ2-7; D gene: -; CDR3 DNA: TGCGCCAGCAGCCTCACCTTAGGGGGGAATTCCTACGAGCAGTACTTC; CDR3 protein: CASSLTLGGNSYEQYF
V gene: TRBV28; clone size: -; J gene: TRBJ2-3; D gene: -; CDR3 DNA: TGTGCCAGCAGTTTAGGGATAGATACGCAGTATTTT; CDR3 protein: CASSLGIDTQYF
V gene: TRBV27; clone size: -; J gene: TRBJ2-7; D gene: TRBD1; CDR3 DNA: TGTGCCAGCAGTTTAAAGGGGACAGACTCTTCATACGAGCAGTACTTC; CDR3 protein: CASSLKGTDSSYEQYF
V gene: TRBV25-1; clone size: -; J gene: TRBJ2-4; D gene: -; CDR3 DNA: TGTGCCAGCAGTGTCAACTCCGGGACCTCAAACATTCAGTACTTC; CDR3 protein: CASSVNSGTSNIQYF
V gene: TRBV27; clone size: -; J gene: TRBJ1-2; D gene: -; CDR3 DNA: TGTGCCAGCAGCATGCGGGCTTCCTATGGCTACACCTTC; CDR3 protein: CASSMRASYGYTF
V gene: TRBV6-5; clone size: -; J gene: TRBJ2-1; D gene: TRBD1; CDR3 DNA: TGTGCCAGCAGTTCACCGGGACAGGGTAACTATGAGCAGTTCTTC; CDR3 protein: CASSSPGQGNYEQFF
V gene: TRBV15; clone size: -; J gene: TRBJ1-3; D gene: -; CDR3 DNA: TGTGCCACCAACAGAGATACAGTCTCTGGAAACACCATATATTTT; CDR3 protein: CATNRDTVSGNTIYF
V gene: TRBV29-1; clone size: -; J gene: TRBJ2-5; D gene: -; CDR3 DNA: TGCAGCGTTGGTGGGACAAGGGGAGAGACCCAGTACTTC; CDR3 protein: CSVGGTRGETQYF
V gene: TRBV12-3/TRBV12-4; clone size: -; J gene: TRBJ1-1; D gene: -; CDR3 DNA: TGTGCCAGCAGTTTTCCGGGGAACATTGAAGCTTTCTTT; CDR3 protein: CASSFPGNIEAFF
V gene: TRBV29-1; clone size: -; J gene: TRBJ2-1; D gene: -; CDR3 DNA: TGCAGCGTTGCATGGGACACATACAATGAGCAGTTCTTC; CDR3 protein: CSVAWDTYNEQFF
V gene: TRBV7-9; clone size: -; J gene: TRBJ2-7; D gene: TRBD2; CDR3 DNA: TGTGCCAGCAGCCTACCTCGTCGGGAGGCCTCTAGCTCCTACGAGCAGTACTTC; CDR3 protein: CASSLPRREASSSYEQYF
V gene: TRBV5-1; clone size: few; J gene: TRBJ2-3; D gene: -; CDR3 DNA: TGCGCCAGCAGCGGCGATCAGACAGATACGCAGTATTTT; CDR3 protein: CASSGDQTDTQYF
V gene: TRBV12-3/TRBV12-4; clone size: -; J gene: TRBJ1-2; D gene: -; CDR3 DNA: TGTGCCAGCAGTCTTACACGGTTGGGAGGCTACACCTTC; CDR3 protein: CASSLTRLGGYTF
V gene: TRBV4-1; clone size: once; J gene: TRBJ2-3; D gene: TRBD1; CDR3 DNA: TGCGCCAGCAGCGGGACAGGGGATAGCACAGATACGCAGTATTTT; CDR3 protein: CASSGTGDSTDTQYF
V gene: TRBV20-1; clone size: -; J gene: TRBJ2-2; D gene: -; CDR3 DNA: TGCAGTGCTAGTGGATCGGGCGGGGAGCTGTTTTTT; CDR3 protein: CSASGSGGELFF
V gene: TRBV2; clone size: -; J gene: TRBJ1-1; D gene: -; CDR3 DNA: TGTGCCAGCAGATCAGGAGCTCGGCAGGTTAGCACTGAAGCTTTCTTT; CDR3 protein: CASRSGARQVSTEAFF
V gene: TRBV18; clone size: -; J gene: TRBJ1-3; D gene: -; CDR3 DNA: TGTGCCAGCTCACCATTGCCCGGTTACGGAAACACCATATATTTT; CDR3 protein: CASSPLPGYGNTIYF
V gene: TRBV10-2; clone size: -; J gene: TRBJ2-1; D gene: -; CDR3 DNA: TGCGCCAGCAGGGAATCACAGGGTTTTGAGCAGTTCTTC; CDR3 protein: CASRESQGFEQFF
V gene: TRBV6-2/TRBV6-3; clone size: -; J gene: TRBJ2-3; D gene: -; CDR3 DNA: TGTGCCAGCAGCCACTACGACGCTAGCACAGATACGCAGTATTTT; CDR3 protein: CASSHYDASTDTQYF
V gene: TRBV28; clone size: -; J gene: TRBJ2-7; D gene: -; CDR3 DNA: TGTGCCAGCAGTTTCGTATCGGGCCGGAGCTCCTACGAGCAGTACTTC; CDR3 protein: CASSFVSGRSSYEQYF
V gene: TRBV11-2; clone size: -; J gene: TRBJ2-1; D gene: -; CDR3 DNA: TGTGCCAGCAGCAGGGGAAATGAGCAGTTCTTC; CDR3 protein: CASSRGNEQFF
V gene: TRBV29-1; clone size: -; J gene: TRBJ2-5; D gene: -; CDR3 DNA: TGCAGCGTTGATCCTGCACGAGAGACCCAGTACTTC; CDR3 protein: CSVDPARETQYF